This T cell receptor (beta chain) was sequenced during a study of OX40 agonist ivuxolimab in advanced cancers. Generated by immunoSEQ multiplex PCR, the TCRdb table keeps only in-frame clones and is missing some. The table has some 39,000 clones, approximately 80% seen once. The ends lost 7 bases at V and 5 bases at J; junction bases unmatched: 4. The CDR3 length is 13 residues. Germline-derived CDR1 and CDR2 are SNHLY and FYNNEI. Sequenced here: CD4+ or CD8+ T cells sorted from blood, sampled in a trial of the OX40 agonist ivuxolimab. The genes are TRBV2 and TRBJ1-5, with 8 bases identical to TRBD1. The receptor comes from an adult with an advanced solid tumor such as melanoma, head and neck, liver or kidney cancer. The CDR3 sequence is CASNLDRDQPQHF. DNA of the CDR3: TGTGCCAGCAACTTGGACAGGGATCAGCCCCAGCATTTT.